The clone carrying this TCR beta chain turned up a few times. The data were taken from a study of blood T cell repertoires in COVID-19. Study-level background: Sites across the United States, Italy and Spain contributed samples from acute and convalescent COVID-19. The analysed material was cDNA or gDNA that came from T cells, B-cell-depleted T cells, or PBMCs.

In the study's own analysis: Scientists estimated how many nucleated cells there were by amplifying reference gene primers. Sequencing was performed with immunoSEQ multiplex PCR; in TCRdb, only in-frame clones are kept and a portion is missing. The D gene and trimming were derived from the DNA, and the V and J assignments and clone size from that table. Of some 190,000 clones in the sample, around 84% were seen once. The source is a woman aged 80 or over with acute or convalescent COVID-19. Sequenced: peripheral blood.

CDR3 sequence: CASSEQGAGQPQHF. Written as DNA, the CDR3 is TGTGCCAGCAGTGAACAGGGGGCTGGTCAGCCCCAGCATTTT. The chain carries TRBV2 and TRBJ1-5; 8 nucleotides agree with TRBD1. V lost 2 bases to trimming and J lost 6 bases; unmatched junction nucleotides: 3. Germline assignment: CDR1 SNHLY and CDR2 FYNNEI. This CDR3 has 14 amino acids.